Listed here are 28 T cell receptor beta chains from one sample, sequenced in a study of T cell changes during pregnancy in multiple sclerosis. The assay was immunoSEQ multiplex PCR, and TCRdb's table has in-frame clones only and misses some. The repertoire consists of roughly 100,000 clones, with 91% occurring once and the leading ten covering 3% to 3.5%. This material consisted of peripheral blood, taken in the second trimester of pregnancy. The source is a female donor with multiple sclerosis, enrolled in a pregnancy study.

This sequence joins TRBV6-1 and TRBJ2-3; maybe TRBD2 (6 bases). Germline CDR1 is MNHNS and CDR2 is SASEGT. The CDR3 has 16 residues. V was cut by 1 base and J by 2 bases, with 13 bases left in between. CDR3 loop: CASSEDGGTITDTQYF. The CDR3 coding sequence is TGTGCCAGCAGTGAAGATGGCGGGACGATCACAGATACGCAGTATTTT.

The chain combines TRBV5-4 with TRBJ2-3; TRBD2 matches at 10 bases. The CDR3 totals 15 residues. Germline V lookup: CDR1 SGHNT, CDR2 YYREEE (reference sequence). V was clipped by 4 bases and J by 5 bases; unmatched bases: 7. CDR3 region: CASSLGLAEVDTQYF. The CDR3, as DNA: TGTGCCAGCAGCCTAGGACTAGCGGAGGTAGATACGCAGTATTTT. Full variable domain (missing parts from reference TRBV5-4 and TRBJ2-3): ETGVTQSPTHLIKTRGQQVTLRCSSQSGHNTVSWYQQALGQGPQFIFQYYREEENGRGNFPPRFSGLQFPNYSSELNVNALELDDSALYLCASSLGLAEVDTQYFGPGTRLTVL.

J is TRBJ2-2 and V is TRBV11-3; tentative D call: TRBD2 (6 bases). Trimming shortened V by 0 bases and J by 5 bases, and 16 bases separated the two germline ends. This CDR3 comprises 17 residues. CDR1 is SGHNT, CDR2 YENEEA, per germline. Here the CDR3 reads CASSLDSHRRGTGELFF. DNA for the CDR3: TGTGCCAGCAGCTTAGATTCTCACAGGAGGGGAACCGGGGAGCTGTTTTTT.

This chain uses TRBV11-2 with TRBJ2-3; 8 bases line up with TRBD1. Losses at the gene ends were 5 bases for V and 1 base for J; bases not matched to a gene: 11. The V gene's germline CDR1 is SGHAT and CDR2 FQNNGV. This CDR3 comprises 17 residues. Here the CDR3 DNA reads TGTGCCAGCAGCCCGGCATCAGGGGGCCGGGGCACAGATACGCAGTATTTT. Its translation is CASSPASGGRGTDTQYF.

This rearrangement joins TRBV5-1 to TRBJ2-1; D possibly corresponds to TRBD2 (6 bases). The germline gives CDR1 SGHRS, CDR2 YFSETQ. The CDR3 runs 15 residues. Trimming removed 4 bases from V and 6 bases from J, with 17 bases in between. The CDR3 DNA follows: TGCGCCAGCAGCGGAAACACGGGAGCCTTCAATGAGCAGTTCTTC. This sequence encodes CASSGNTGAFNEQFF.

The genes are TRBV5-4 and TRBJ2-3, with TRBD2 matching over 9 bases. The CDR3 spans 18 residues. V shed 5 bases, J shed 5 bases, and the junction held 18 bases outside the gene matches. Germline V gene sequence: CDR1 SGHNT, CDR2 YYREEE (reference sequence). As DNA, the CDR3 is TGTGCCAGCAGTCCAGGGACTAGCCTCGGGAGGTTAGGAGATACGCAGTATTTT. Its protein product is CASSPGTSLGRLGDTQYF. Using reference TRBV5-4 and TRBJ2-3 for the parts outside the CDR3, the full variable domain is ETGVTQSPTHLIKTRGQQVTLRCSSQSGHNTVSWYQQALGQGPQFIFQYYREEENGRGNFPPRFSGLQFPNYSSELNVNALELDDSALYLCASSPGTSLGRLGDTQYFGPGTRLTVL.

This CDR3 reads CASSSRGDQPQHF. The CDR3, as DNA: TGTGCCAGCAGCTCCAGGGGAGATCAGCCCCAGCATTTT. The chain links TRBV7-2 to TRBJ1-5; TRBD1 is a possible D gene (6 bases). CDR3 length equals 13 residues. Germline V gives CDR1 SGHTA, CDR2 FQGNSA. The V end was cut by 4 bases, the J end by 5 bases, with 9 bases between. The full variable domain, with the rest looked up from reference TRBV7-2 and TRBJ1-5, is GAGVSQSPSNKVTEKGKDVELRCDPISGHTALYWYRQSLGQGLEFLIYFQGNSAPDKSGLPSDRFSAERTGGSVSTLTIQRTQQEDSAVYLCASSSRGDQPQHFGDGTRLSIL.

The genes are TRBV27 and TRBJ1-4; 8 nucleotides line up with TRBD1. Trimming cost V 5 bases and J 5 bases; bases outside gene matches: 16. The CDR3 contains 18 residues. In germline, CDR1 is MNHEY, CDR2 SMNVEV (reference sequence). The CDR3 nucleotides are TGTGCCAGCAGTCGAATTCCGGGACAGGTGCGGGGGAATGAAAAACTGTTTTTT. Its protein is CASSRIPGQVRGNEKLFF. The variable domain in full, completed from reference TRBV27 and TRBJ1-4, reads EAQVTQNPRYLITVTGKKLTVTCSQNMNHEYMSWYRQDPGLGLRQIYYSMNVEVTDKGDVPEGYKVSRKEKRNFPLILESPSPNQTSLYFCASSRIPGQVRGNEKLFFGSGTQLSVL.

This clone has just one count. The gene calls are TRBV10-3 and TRBJ2-1; D call uncertain. Germline V gene data show CDR1 as ENHRY and CDR2 as SYGVKD. The length of the CDR3 is 16 residues. Trimming removed 4 bases at V and 8 bases at J, with 21 bases between. CDR3 DNA sequence: TGTGCCATCAGTGCCCCGATGGCTAGAGGAACCCATGAGCAGTTCTTC. Amino acids: CAISAPMARGTHEQFF.

The CDR3 region is CASSLDSPYEQYF. DNA for the CDR3: TGTGCCAGCAGCCTAGACAGTCCCTACGAGCAGTACTTC. The chain employs TRBV5-4 and TRBJ2-7, with D maybe TRBD1 (5 bases). This CDR3 comprises 13 residues. The germline V gene encodes CDR1 SGHNT and CDR2 YYREEE (reference sequence). Trimming took 4 bases from V and 2 from J, leaving 10 bases between them.

The rearrangement links TRBV28 to TRBJ2-7; the D gene is possibly TRBD1 (5 bases). CDR1 is MDHEN, CDR2 SYDVKM, per germline. V was shortened by 4 bases and J by 2 bases, with 15 bases between the two germline ends. The CDR3 has 15 residues. This CDR3 reads CASSSIRVGPYEQYF. CDR3 sequence (DNA): TGTGCCAGCAGTTCGATCAGGGTAGGACCCTACGAGCAGTACTTC.

The chain combines TRBV19 with TRBJ2-1, with a tentative D call TRBD2 (6 bases). Germline V CDR1 and CDR2: LNHDA, SQIVND (reference sequence). V was clipped by 10 bases and J by 6 bases, with 16 bases between them. The CDR3 sequence is 13 residues long. As DNA, the CDR3 is TGTGCCACCCGGAGGGCCGCCACCAATGAGCAGTTCTTC. Protein product: CATRRAATNEQFF.

This chain links TRBV11-3 with TRBJ2-1; possibly TRBD2 for D (6 bases). The CDR3 consists of 13 residues. Trimming shortened V by 9 bases and J by 4 bases, and 13 bases separated the two germline ends. Germline V CDR1 and CDR2: SGHNT, YENEEA. CDR3 nucleotides: TGTGCCAGGGGACTGTGGGATTACAATGAGCAGTTCTTC. Protein sequence: CARGLWDYNEQFF.

The J gene is TRBJ2-4, the V gene TRBV7-8; maybe TRBD2 (6 bases). Per the germline V gene, CDR1 is SGHVS and CDR2 is FQNEAQ. V lost 5 bases to trimming and J lost 2 bases, with 22 bases between them. The CDR3 spans 18 residues. CDR3 bases: TGTGCCAGCAGCGCCCATTTGGGGGGTCGTGGAACCAAAAACATTCAGTACTTC. Protein sequence: CASSAHLGGRGTKNIQYF.

CDR3 in amino acids: CASSGDRGLHNEQFF. The CDR3 nucleotides read TGTGCCAGTTCAGGTGACAGGGGACTTCACAATGAGCAGTTCTTC. This chain uses TRBV19 with TRBJ2-1, with TRBD1 matching 8 bases. The CDR3 totals 15 residues. The J segment lost 5 bases and the V segment lost 8 bases, leaving 11 bases of the junction unmatched. The V gene's germline CDR1 is LNHDA and CDR2 SQIVND (reference sequence).

The chain uses TRBV29-1 and TRBJ2-7, with D perhaps TRBD1 (5 bases). Germline V lookup: CDR1 SQVTM, CDR2 ANQGSEA. Between the trimmed V and J ends, which lost 4 bases and 2 bases, there was a span of 9 bases. The CDR3 totals 12 residues. The CDR3 nucleotides read TGCAGCGTTGCTCGACAGCCCTACGAGCAGTACTTC. This codes for CSVARQPYEQYF.

The chain recombines TRBV5-1 with TRBJ2-3; D perhaps matches TRBD1 (6 bases). CDR1 and CDR2 (germline): SGHRS, YFSETQ. This CDR3 is built from 16 residues. Trimming pared 4 bases from V and 5 bases from J, leaving 20 bases between. The CDR3 bases are TGCGCCAGCAGCATAAACCCGGGACAAGGAAAAGATACGCAGTATTTT. This sequence encodes CASSINPGQGKDTQYF.

The chain uses TRBV2 and TRBJ2-3; the D gene is possibly TRBD1 (6 bases). Between the trimmed V and J ends, which lost 4 bases and 1 base, there was a span of 15 bases. The CDR3 covers 16 residues. Germline assignment: CDR1 SNHLY and CDR2 FYNNEI. The CDR3 is CASSGGRSARTDTQYF. Written as DNA, the CDR3 is TGTGCCAGCAGTGGGGGGCGGTCCGCGCGCACAGATACGCAGTATTTT.

This clone was picked up a small number of times. The chain joins TRBV5-4 to TRBJ2-1; 11 bases map to TRBD2. V trimming: 2 bases; J trimming: 14 bases; junction bases outside the gene matches: 15. Germline V CDR1 and CDR2: SGHNT, YYREEE (reference sequence). The CDR3 is 16 residues long. The CDR3, as DNA: TGTGCCAGCAGCTTTTTTGGTCTAGCGGGAGGCCGAGGGGAGTTCTTC. This gives the protein CASSFFGLAGGRGEFF. The full variable domain, in which reference TRBV5-4 and TRBJ2-1 provide the parts outside the CDR3, is ETGVTQSPTHLIKTRGQQVTLRCSSQSGHNTVSWYQQALGQGPQFIFQYYREEENGRGNFPPRFSGLQFPNYSSELNVNALELDDSALYLCASSFFGLAGGRGEFFGPGTRLTVL.

The V and J genes are TRBV6-8 and TRBJ2-3; 7 bases are shared with TRBD1. In germline, CDR1 is MNHGY, CDR2 SAAAGT. V was clipped by 4 bases and J by 2 bases; unmatched bases: 9. This CDR3 spans 16 amino acids. The CDR3 DNA is TGTGCCAGCAGTTCCGACAGGGCGGACTCCACAGATACGCAGTATTTT. It encodes CASSSDRADSTDTQYF.

This chain links TRBV4-1 with TRBJ1-2; the match to TRBD1 covers 9 bases. CDR3 length: 16 residues. Germline V CDR1 and CDR2: MGHRA, YSYEKL. The V and J ends lost 4 bases and 4 bases, in that order; junction bases with no gene match: 10. The CDR3 sequence: CASSLPRTGDIYGYTF. The CDR3 region has the DNA TGCGCCAGCAGCCTCCCCAGGACAGGGGACATCTATGGCTACACCTTC.

The V call is TRBV6-5, the J call TRBJ1-5; the D gene is possibly TRBD1 (5 bases). Looked up from germline, CDR1 is MNHEY and CDR2 is SVGAGI. This CDR3 is built from 14 residues. V lost 0 bases to trimming and J lost 5 bases, with 8 bases between them. CDR3 DNA sequence: TGTGCCAGCAGTTACTCGGGGGGTTATCAGCCCCAGCATTTT. This encodes CASSYSGGYQPQHF.

The chain recombines TRBV2 with TRBJ2-3, with 7 positions matching TRBD2. There are 13 residues in the CDR3. Trimming at V came to 7 bases and at J to 10 bases, leaving 11 bases not matched to a gene. In germline, CDR1 is SNHLY, CDR2 FYNNEI. The CDR3 coding sequence is TGTGCCAGCACTGGCACTAGCGATAGGTCGCAGTATTTT. Translated, it gives CASTGTSDRSQYF. The full variable domain, rest sourced from reference TRBV2 and TRBJ2-3, is EPEVTQTPSHQVTQMGQEVILRCVPISNHLYFYWYRQILGQKVEFLVSFYNNEISEKSEIFDDQFSVERPDGSNFTLKIRSTKLEDSAMYFCASTGTSDRSQYFGPGTRLTVL.

As regards this clone: Other DNA sequences from this sample encode an identical CDR3 as well. V usage is TRBV18 and J usage is TRBJ1-5; D is perhaps TRBD1 (5 bases). Deletions cut 3 bases from V and 7 bases from J, with 10 bases between. The CDR3 has 13 amino acids. CDR1 and CDR2 from the germline V gene are KGHSH and LQKENI. The CDR3 is CASSPGGGQPQHF. The DNA of the CDR3 is TGTGCCAGCTCACCCGGGGGGGGGCAGCCCCAGCATTTT.

The rearrangement uses TRBV5-1 and TRBJ1-6; D may be TRBD1 (6 bases). Germline CDR1 is SGHRS and CDR2 is YFSETQ. The CDR3 has 12 residues. V shed 7 bases and J shed 6 bases, with 8 bases lying between them. The CDR3 DNA reads TGCGCCAGCGCACAGGGTAATTCACCCCTCCACTTT. Its protein is CASAQGNSPLHF.

The genes are TRBV2 and TRBJ2-1; 11 bases match TRBD2. V dropped 2 bases and J dropped 9; count of bases not matched to a gene: 0. The length of the CDR3 is 13 residues. CDR1 is SNHLY, CDR2 FYNNEI, per germline. Written as DNA, the CDR3 is TGTGCCAGCAGTGAACTAGCGGGAGGTGAGCAGTTCTTC. This codes for CASSELAGGEQFF.

This chain links TRBV9 with TRBJ1-2; TRBD1 matches 8 bases. Germline trimming cut 0 bases from V and 1 base from J; bases unmatched to any gene: 17. The CDR3 has 20 residues. The germline V gene encodes CDR1 SGDLS and CDR2 YYNGEE. CDR3 coding DNA: TGTGCCAGCAGCGTAGAGGGACCGAGGACAGGGCGAACGAATAACTATGGCTACACCTTC. Translating it yields CASSVEGPRTGRTNNYGYTF. Combining the CDR3 with reference TRBV9 and TRBJ1-2 gives the whole variable domain DSGVTQTPKHLITATGQRVTLRCSPRSGDLSVYWYQQSLDQGLQFLIQYYNGEERAKGNILERFSAQQFPDLHSELNLSSLELGDSALYFCASSVEGPRTGRTNNYGYTFGSGTRLTVV.

The CDR3 reads CASSQVGSSGNSDTQYF. CDR3 DNA sequence: TGCGCCAGCAGCCAAGTAGGAAGTAGCGGGAACTCAGATACGCAGTATTTT. The chain recombines TRBV4-3 with TRBJ2-3; TRBD2 matches 8 bases. Germline V gene data show CDR1 as LGHNA and CDR2 as YSLEER. After removal of 1 base from V and 4 bases from J, the junction contained 10 bases not matched to a gene. The CDR3 runs to 17 residues.